This T cell receptor beta chain was retrieved from a study of cytomegalovirus exposure and HLA in healthy donors. V lost 5 bases to trimming and J lost 1 base; unmatched junction nucleotides: 9. The CDR3 is made up of 16 amino acids. CDR1 and CDR2 from the germline V gene are SGHVS and FNYEAQ. PCR amplification relied on 60 Vbeta primers (plus 13 Jbeta primers). The method was immunoSEQ multiplex PCR; TCRdb's version includes in-frame clones alone and lacks a portion of them. The sample includes roughly 200,000 clones. Worth noting for this clone: Its target is unknown.

Findings of the study overall: TCR association rates varied by HLA locus in a later analysis, with DRB1 highest and HLA-C lowest. When the data were analyzed later, several of the most significant clusters appeared to be linked to common viral pathogens.

This TCR came from a girl aged 2 to 9 in good health and CMV-seropositive. J is TRBJ2-3 and V is TRBV7-6; 7 bases are shared with TRBD2. The sequencing sample was made of PBMCs. In DNA, the CDR3 is TGTGCCAGCAGCCCAGTAGCGGGCCCGCGCACAGATACGCAGTATTTT. Amino acid sequence: CASSPVAGPRTDTQYF.